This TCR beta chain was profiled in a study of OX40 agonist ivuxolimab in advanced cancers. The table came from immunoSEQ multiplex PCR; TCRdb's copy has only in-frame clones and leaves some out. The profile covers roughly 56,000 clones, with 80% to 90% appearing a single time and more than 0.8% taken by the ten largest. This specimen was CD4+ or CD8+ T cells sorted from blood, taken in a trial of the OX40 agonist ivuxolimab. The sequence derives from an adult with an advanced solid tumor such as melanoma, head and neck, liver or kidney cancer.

CDR3 in amino acids: CASSSRGPETNQPQHF. The CDR3 nucleotides read TGTGCCAGCAGCTCCCGGGGCCCTGAGACCAATCAGCCCCAGCATTTT. The V gene is TRBV7-9, the J gene TRBJ1-5; possibly TRBD1 for D (5 bases). The CDR3 length is 16 residues. In germline, CDR1 is SEHNR, CDR2 FQNEAQ (reference sequence). Trimming took off 4 bases at V and 3 bases at J, with 16 bases between the two ends. The full variable domain, rest sourced from reference TRBV7-9 and TRBJ1-5, is DTGVSQNPRHKITKRGQNVTFRCDPISEHNRLYWYRQTLGQGPEFLTYFQNEAQLEKSRLLSDRFSAERPKGSFSTLEIQRTEQGDSAMYLCASSSRGPETNQPQHFGDGTRLSIL.